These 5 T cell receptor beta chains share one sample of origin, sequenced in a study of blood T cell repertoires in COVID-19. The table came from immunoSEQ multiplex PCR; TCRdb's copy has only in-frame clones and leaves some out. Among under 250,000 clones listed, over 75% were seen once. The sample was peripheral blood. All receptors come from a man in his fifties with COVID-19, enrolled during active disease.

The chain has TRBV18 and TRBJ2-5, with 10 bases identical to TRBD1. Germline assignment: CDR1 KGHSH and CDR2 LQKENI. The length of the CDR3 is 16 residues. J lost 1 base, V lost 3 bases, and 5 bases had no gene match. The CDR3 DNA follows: TGTGCCAGCTCACCCACCGGGACAGGGGCCCAAGAGACCCAGTACTTC. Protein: CASSPTGTGAQETQYF. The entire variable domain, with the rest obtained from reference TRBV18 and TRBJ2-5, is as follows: NAGVMQNPRHLVRRRGQEARLRCSPMKGHSHVYWYRQLPEEGLKFMVYLQKENIIDESGMPKERFSAEFPKEGPSILRIQQVVRGDSAAYFCASSPTGTGAQETQYFGPGTRLLVL.

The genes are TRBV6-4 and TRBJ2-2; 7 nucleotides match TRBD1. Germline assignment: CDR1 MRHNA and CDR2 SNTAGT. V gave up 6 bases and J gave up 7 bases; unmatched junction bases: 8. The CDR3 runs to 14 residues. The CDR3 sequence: CASRLTGLGGELFF. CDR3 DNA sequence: TGTGCCAGCAGACTGACAGGGCTTGGCGGGGAGCTGTTTTTT.

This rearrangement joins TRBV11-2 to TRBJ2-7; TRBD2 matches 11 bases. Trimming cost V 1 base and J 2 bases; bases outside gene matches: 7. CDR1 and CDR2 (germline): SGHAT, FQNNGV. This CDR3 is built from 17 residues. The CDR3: CASSLGLAGRNPYEQYF. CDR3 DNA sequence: TGTGCCAGCAGCTTAGGACTAGCGGGACGAAACCCCTACGAGCAGTACTTC.

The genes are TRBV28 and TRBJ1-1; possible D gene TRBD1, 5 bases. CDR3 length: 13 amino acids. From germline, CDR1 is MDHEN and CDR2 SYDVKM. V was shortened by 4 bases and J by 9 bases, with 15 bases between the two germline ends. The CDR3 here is CASSSRSRAQAFF. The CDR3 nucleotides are TGTGCCAGCAGTTCCCGATCCAGGGCGCAAGCTTTCTTT.

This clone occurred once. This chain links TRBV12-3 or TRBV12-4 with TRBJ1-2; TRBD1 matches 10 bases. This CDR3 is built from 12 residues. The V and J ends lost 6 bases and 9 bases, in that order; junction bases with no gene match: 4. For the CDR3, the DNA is TGTGCCAGCAGGACAGGGGGCAGAAGCTACACCTTC. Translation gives CASRTGGRSYTF.